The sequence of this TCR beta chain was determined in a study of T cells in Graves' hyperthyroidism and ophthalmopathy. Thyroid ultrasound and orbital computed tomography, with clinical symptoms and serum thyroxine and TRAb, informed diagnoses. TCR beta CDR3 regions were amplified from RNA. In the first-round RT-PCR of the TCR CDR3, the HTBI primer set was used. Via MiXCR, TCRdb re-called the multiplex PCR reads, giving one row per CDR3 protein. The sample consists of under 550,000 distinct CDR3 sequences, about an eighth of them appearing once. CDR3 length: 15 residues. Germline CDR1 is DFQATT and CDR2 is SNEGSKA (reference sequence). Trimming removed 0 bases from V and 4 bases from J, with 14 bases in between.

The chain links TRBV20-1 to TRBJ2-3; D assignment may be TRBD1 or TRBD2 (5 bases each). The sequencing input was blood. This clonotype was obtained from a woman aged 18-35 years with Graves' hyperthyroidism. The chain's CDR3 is CSARDGDLGADTQYF. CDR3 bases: TGCAGTGCTAGAGATGGGGACCTGGGGGCAGATACGCAGTATTTT.